The 9 T cell receptor beta chains below were found in one sample sequenced in a study of T cells after yellow fever vaccination. TCRdb itself ran the 5' RACE reads through MiXCR, one entry per CDR3 protein. The repertoire consists of over 110,000 distinct CDR3 sequences, with 7.7% occurring once and the leading ten covering approximately 0.67%. Sample: CD4+ T cells sorted from PBMCs, taken 5 days after the yellow fever booster vaccination. These TCRs come from a man aged 25 to 40 who received the YFV17D yellow fever vaccine.

This clonotype appeared many times. This rearrangement joins TRBV20-1 to TRBJ2-3; D perhaps matches TRBD1 (6 bases). Germline assignment: CDR1 DFQATT and CDR2 SNEGSKA (reference sequence). The CDR3 spans 13 residues. CDR3 region: CRANRENTDTQYF. The CDR3 region has the DNA TGCAGAGCGAACAGGGAGAACACAGATACGCAGTATTTT.

This clonotype was picked up many times. The V call is TRBV29-1, the J call TRBJ2-1, with TRBD2 identical over 10 bases. Losses at the gene ends were 4 bases for V and 14 bases for J; bases not matched to a gene: 8. The CDR3 runs to 12 residues. CDR1 is SQVTM, CDR2 ANQGSEA, per germline. The CDR3 nucleotides are TGCAGCGTTGGGGGGACTAGCGTGACGAAGTTCTTC. It is translated as CSVGGTSVTKFF.

At least ten counts were recorded for this clonotype. The V call is TRBV7-2, the J call TRBJ2-1; 12 bases map to TRBD2. The ends lost 6 bases at V and 9 bases at J; junction bases unmatched: 12. Germline V gives CDR1 SGHTA, CDR2 FQGNSA. The CDR3 has 16 amino acids. The CDR3 DNA reads as TGTGCCAGCAGGGGATTACTAGCGGGAGGCGGGGGTGAGCAGTTCTTC. Translating gives CASRGLLAGGGGEQFF. Filled out from reference TRBV7-2 and TRBJ2-1, the complete variable domain reads GAGVSQSPSNKVTEKGKDVELRCDPISGHTALYWYRQSLGQGLEFLIYFQGNSAPDKSGLPSDRFSAERTGGSVSTLTIQRTQQEDSAVYLCASRGLLAGGGGEQFFGPGTRLTVL.

This clonotype came up many times. The chain carries TRBV29-1 and TRBJ2-3, with D tentatively TRBD1 (7 bases). The CDR3 length is 15 residues. The germline V gene encodes CDR1 SQVTM and CDR2 ANQGSEA. With 6 bases removed from V and 3 bases from J, the gap between germline ends came to 19 bases. The CDR3 DNA follows: TGCAGCGTCGCCCGCGACCAGGGGGGAACAGATACGCAGTATTTT. Its protein product is CSVARDQGGTDTQYF.

There are many counts of this clonotype. The chain is built from TRBV20-1 and TRBJ1-1; D is perhaps TRBD1 (6 bases). Germline loops: CDR1 DFQATT, CDR2 SNEGSKA (reference sequence). The V end was cut by 6 bases, the J end by 1 base, with 18 bases between. This CDR3 comprises 15 residues. The CDR3 spells CSARAPGGGNTEAFF. The CDR3 DNA reads TGCAGTGCCCGGGCTCCCGGAGGGGGGAACACTGAAGCTTTCTTT.

At least ten counts were recorded for this clonotype. V and J are TRBV7-2 and TRBJ2-2, with D tentatively TRBD2 (6 bases). Germline V gives CDR1 SGHTA, CDR2 FQGNSA. The germline V and J ends were trimmed by 2 bases and 0 bases, with 13 bases remaining between them. CDR3 length: 17 residues. The CDR3 loop is CASSLTNVAANTGELFF. The CDR3 DNA reads TGTGCCAGCAGCTTAACTAATGTAGCGGCGAACACCGGGGAGCTGTTTTTT.

The rearrangement links TRBV20-1 to TRBJ1-5, with D possibly TRBD1 on 6 matching bases. V was trimmed by 6 bases and J by 0 bases, leaving 12 bases between them. Looked up from germline, CDR1 is DFQATT and CDR2 is SNEGSKA (reference sequence). CDR3 length: 14 amino acids. CDR3 region: CSARDKNSNQPQHF. The CDR3 bases are TGCAGTGCAAGGGACAAGAATAGCAATCAGCCCCAGCATTTT.

This clonotype appeared many times. Written as DNA, the CDR3 is TGTGCCAGCAGTTACTCGTTTTCGGCTAGCGGGAGTGAGACCCAGTACTTC. The encoded protein is CASSYSFSASGSETQYF. This chain links TRBV6-5 with TRBJ2-5; 10 bases map to TRBD2. V shed 0 bases, J shed 5 bases, and the junction held 9 bases outside the gene matches. This CDR3 spans 17 amino acids. Germline CDR1 and CDR2: MNHEY and SVGAGI.

There are many counts of this clonotype. V usage is TRBV28 and J usage is TRBJ1-5; TRBD1 agrees at 7 bases. The CDR3 sequence is 15 residues long. Germline V gene data show CDR1 as MDHEN and CDR2 as SYDVKM. The V gene end was trimmed by 3 bases and the J gene end by 6 bases; junction bases not matched to a gene: 8. CDR3 loop: CASSLATGLVQPQHF. CDR3 DNA sequence: TGTGCCAGCAGTTTGGCGACAGGGCTGGTTCAGCCCCAGCATTTT.